Following are 2 T cell receptor beta chains from one sample sequenced in a study of blood T cell repertoires in COVID-19. This table comes from immunoSEQ multiplex PCR, and its TCRdb copy is limited to in-frame clones, with some not included. The sample holds roughly 410,000 clones, about 89% seen once. Sample: peripheral blood. The receptors here all came from a woman aged 40 to 50 with COVID-19, enrolled during active disease.

This rearrangement joins TRBV5-6 to TRBJ1-2, with D hard to call. Per the germline V gene, CDR1 is SGHDT and CDR2 is YYEEEE. With 0 bases removed from V and 2 bases from J, the gap between germline ends came to 8 bases. The CDR3 has 14 amino acids. The CDR3 region is CASSLGEGNYGYTF. The CDR3 region has the DNA TGTGCCAGCAGCTTGGGGGAGGGAAACTATGGCTACACCTTC. Together with reference TRBV5-6 and TRBJ1-2, the CDR3 gives the full variable domain: DAGVTQSPTHLIKTRGQQVTLRCSPKSGHDTVSWYQQALGQGPQFIFQYYEEEERQRGNFPDRFSGHQFPNYSSELNVNALLLGDSALYLCASSLGEGNYGYTFGSGTRLTVV.

The chain employs TRBV6-1 and TRBJ1-1, with 10 nucleotides matching TRBD1. Per the germline V gene, CDR1 is MNHNS and CDR2 is SASEGT. CDR3 length equals 16 residues. The V and J ends lost 4 bases and 3 bases, in that order; junction bases with no gene match: 8. CDR3 region: CASSGGQGFRDTEAFF. CDR3 sequence (DNA): TGTGCCAGCAGTGGGGGACAGGGGTTCCGGGACACTGAAGCTTTCTTT.